The present T cell receptor beta chain was sequenced within a study of blood T cells in healthy people across ages (dated by TCRdb to between 2014 and 2017). General notes on the study: In model experiments, roughly one uniquely barcoded TCR beta cDNA molecule per two T cells was captured by template switching. The donors were split into four age groups: young (average 16 years), middle-aged (more than 35), aged (about 56) and long-lived (about 82). To avoid experimental bias, donors of different ages were spread randomly across the sequencing lanes. For two donors (one aged 18 to 30 and one aged 80 or older), the study analyzed two additional independent replicas of 1 million unique cDNA reads from the same blood draw. Age-related changes in TCR beta repertoire diversity were measured in the study by deep sequencing normalized with unique cDNA molecular identifiers. General study outcomes and caveats: Estimates of total diversity based on one million sequenced T cells were considered lower bounds and underestimates. A strong correlation was found between observed TCR beta diversity and the percentage of naive T cells measured by flow cytometry. As age increased, observed TCR beta diversity per million T cells dropped in a roughly linear way, and a significant reduction was already evident by age about 40. Donor CMV infection status was unknown, potentially confounding age-related changes in expanded clonotypes. Compared with the aged group, the long-lived group had more naive CD4+ T cells, fewer expanded clones and increased TCR diversity, suggesting age selection. Because profiling used bulk unsorted PBMCs, naive and antigen-experienced compartments could not be compared conclusively.

Libraries were constructed by 5' RACE. The run used an Illumina HiSeq 2500. The second PCR ran for roughly 7 to 12 cycles and used a J-beta primer mix along with a sample-barcoded 5' primer. A template-switch 5' adaptor carrying 12 random nucleotides introduced a unique molecular identifier onto each TCR beta cDNA molecule. At least 2.5 million CDR3-containing paired-end reads were obtained from each sample. The Mint cDNA synthesis kit, primed by a TRBC-specific oligonucleotide, was used to synthesize first-strand cDNA from all RNA. Following uracil-DNA glycosylase treatment, all cDNA underwent a first 18-cycle PCR with the universal primers M1SS and BC2_uni_R. Concerning the study's data processing: For normalization, 1 million high-quality reads were randomly selected from each sample, with every read carrying a distinct molecular identifier. Instead of being binned into consensus sequences, reads with shared molecular identifiers were discarded. MiTCR, set to a Q25 quality threshold and the strictest error-elimination algorithm, was used for CDR3 identification, clonotype clustering and error correction. A nonparametric unseen species model using Euler transformation provided a lower-bound estimate of total TCR beta diversity. TCRdb ran its own pipeline on the public reads, namely fastp trimming at Q25 and MiXCR clone calling, and kept in-frame beta chains. Here each entry gathers all rows of one CDR3 protein and keeps the most common genes and DNA. The V and J calls shown here were made by TCRdb, not taken from the authors' results. In this sample the table shows 2 million or so distinct CDR3 sequences, 40% to 55% of which occur a single time. 2% to 2.5% of the sample is held by the ten biggest clonotypes.

Taken from cysteine to phenylalanine, the CDR3 has 14 residues. Only the CDR3 DNA stays, 42 bases, in frame from base 1. V loses 0 bases, J loses 6 bases, and the germline ends lie 14 bases apart. Reading the germline V gene (reference sequence) gives CDR1 DFQATT and CDR2 SNEGSKA. The approximately 41 donors, aged roughly 6 to 100 years, were systemically healthy Caucasian individuals from Russia. Ten milliliters of peripheral blood were drawn from each donor into EDTA-treated Vacutainer tubes. Ficoll-Paque density-gradient centrifugation was used to isolate PBMCs, with at least 7 million per sample. Total RNA was extracted from PBMCs with Trizol reagent, with at least 5 micrograms obtained per sample. Naive CD45RAhigh/CD27high T cell percentages were measured by flow cytometry on a PBMC aliquot from every donor. With regard to this clonotype: This clone's antigen is unknown. Within one base of it there is no much larger clone, and no base qualities were kept.

The chain uses TRBV20-1 and TRBJ1-2, and the D gene may be TRBD1, 5 bases matching. Sequenced material: blood. This clonotype originated in a woman between 35 and 50 years old in good health. The DNA sequence reads TGCAGTGCTAGAGATGTCCCCAGGGTCAATGGCTACACCTTC. Its translation reads: CSARDVPRVNGYTF.